Included here is one T cell receptor (beta chain) sequence, with context. Antigen specificity is unknown. CDR1 SGHNT and CDR2 YYREEE come from the germline V gene (reference sequence). CDR3 length: 14 amino acids. Trimming pared 2 bases from V and 4 bases from J, leaving 11 bases between. The sample originates from a study of breast tumors, draining lymph nodes, adjacent tissues. Points from the study as a whole: Most tumor T cells seemingly derive from lymph node, then expand in tumor. Tumors had less TCR diversity than lymph nodes, more than nontumor tissue. Data only fit, rather than demonstrated, lymph node origin of most tumor T cells.

Using its own MiXCR run on the multiplex PCR reads, TCRdb lists one record per CDR3 protein. The profile shows some 200,000 distinct CDR3 sequences, 31% of them singletons. Breast cancer patients provided tissue from their axillary draining lymph nodes. The TCR sequence derives from a female donor with breast cancer. Some clones in this sample may be carry-over from other donors' samples. Material: axillary lymph node tissue. The rearrangement uses TRBV5-4 and TRBJ2-3; D gene uncertain. The CDR3 bases are TGTGCCAGCAGCTTTATTGATGGTGCAGATACGCAGTATTTT. Protein product: CASSFIDGADTQYF.